This passage covers 14 T cell receptor beta chains from one sample sequenced in a study of cytomegalovirus exposure and HLA in healthy donors. The PCR contained 60 Vbeta and 13 Jbeta primers. This table comes from immunoSEQ multiplex PCR, and its TCRdb copy is limited to in-frame clones, with some not included. The sample shows more than 60,000 clones, and approximately 16% sits with its ten largest clones. Sequenced input: PBMCs. The source is a boy aged 5-17 years in good health and CMV-seronegative.

The DNA for the CDR3 is TGTGCCAGCAGTTTAGCGCCAGGTAGCAATCAGCCCCAGCATTTT. Protein sequence: CASSLAPGSNQPQHF. The chain carries TRBV28 and TRBJ1-5; no definite D call. V gave up 2 bases and J gave up 0 bases, with 8 bases separating them. Germline V gene lookup returns CDR1 MDHEN and CDR2 SYDVKM. The CDR3 length is 15 residues.

This sequence joins TRBV7-8 and TRBJ2-7; TRBD2 might be the D (5 bases). Germline values: CDR1 SGHVS, CDR2 FQNEAQ. V was pared by 4 bases and J by 2 bases, with 15 bases between. This CDR3 spans 15 amino acids. CDR3 region: CASSSRSSGTYEQYF. The CDR3 region has the DNA TGTGCCAGCAGCTCTAGGTCCTCCGGGACCTACGAGCAGTACTTC.

The V and J genes are TRBV19 and TRBJ2-7; TRBD2 agrees at 8 bases. The CDR3 has 15 amino acids. With 3 bases clipped from V and 5 bases from J, the junction kept 9 bases outside the gene matches. Germline assignment: CDR1 LNHDA and CDR2 SQIVND (reference sequence). CDR3 sequence (DNA): TGTGCCAGTAGTATTGCGGCTAGCGGGCGCCACGAGCAGTACTTC. Translated, it gives CASSIAASGRHEQYF.

CDR3 nucleotides: TGTGCCAGCAGTGACAGGGAAGGAAATGAAAAACTGTTTTTT. Translating it yields CASSDREGNEKLFF. The chain has TRBV6-5 and TRBJ1-4; 7 nucleotides line up with TRBD1. This CDR3 comprises 14 residues. The V segment lost 5 bases and the J segment 5 bases; nucleotides outside the gene matches: 5. From germline, CDR1 is MNHEY and CDR2 SVGAGI.

The chain is built from TRBV27 and TRBJ2-1; no clear D gene. The CDR3 covers 15 residues. Trimming stripped 5 bases from V and 6 bases from J, with 17 bases between. Germline loops: CDR1 MNHEY, CDR2 SMNVEV (reference sequence). This chain's CDR3 is CASSPPVLAPNEQFF. CDR3 sequence (DNA): TGTGCCAGCAGTCCCCCCGTGTTGGCCCCCAATGAGCAGTTCTTC.

This sequence joins TRBV10-1 and TRBJ2-5; the D gene is possibly TRBD1 (6 bases). The CDR3 runs 13 residues. The germline CDR1 and CDR2 sequences are WNHNN and SYGVQD (reference sequence). The germline V and J ends were trimmed by 5 bases and 5 bases, with 12 bases remaining between them. CDR3 coding DNA: TGCGCCAGCAGTTCGACAGGTTGGGAGACCCAGTACTTC. It encodes CASSSTGWETQYF.

V gene TRBV18 combines with J gene TRBJ1-4; 7 nucleotides line up with TRBD1. Trimming at V came to 4 bases and at J to 6 bases, leaving 11 bases not matched to a gene. CDR3 length: 16 residues. Germline V CDR1 and CDR2: KGHSH, LQKENI. The CDR3 DNA sequence: TGTGCCAGCTCACAGAACCAGGGGGATTTGGATGAAAAACTGTTTTTT. Translated, it gives CASSQNQGDLDEKLFF.

The CDR3 region has the DNA TGTGCCAGCAGCCAAGGCACAGGGGATGGCTACACCTTC. It codes for CASSQGTGDGYTF. J is TRBJ1-2 and V is TRBV4-2; TRBD1 aligns across 7 bases. CDR3 length: 13 amino acids. Germline trimming cut 1 base from V and 6 bases from J; bases unmatched to any gene: 2. From germline, CDR1 is LGHNA and CDR2 YNFKEQ.

V is TRBV6-1 and J is TRBJ1-1, with TRBD1 matching 8 bases. Germline loops: CDR1 MNHNS, CDR2 SASEGT. The J segment lost 7 bases and the V segment lost 4 bases, leaving 8 bases of the junction unmatched. CDR3 size: 14 residues. The CDR3 here is CASSVHTGGLEAFF. The CDR3 DNA reads as TGTGCCAGCAGTGTTCATACAGGGGGGCTTGAAGCTTTCTTT.

V is TRBV9 and J is TRBJ1-4, with D maybe TRBD1 (6 bases). V lost 1 base and J 5 bases, leaving 12 bases between the germline ends. The CDR3 is made up of 15 amino acids. Germline V gene data show CDR1 as SGDLS and CDR2 as YYNGEE. The CDR3 bases are TGTGCCAGCAGCGTACTGGACAGCCAGAATGAAAAACTGTTTTTT. Amino acids: CASSVLDSQNEKLFF.

The gene calls are TRBV7-2 and TRBJ1-5; possible D gene TRBD1, 6 bases. CDR1 and CDR2 (germline): SGHTA, FQGNSA. This CDR3 is 17 amino acids long. Trimming removed 5 bases at V and 5 bases at J, with 22 bases between. The CDR3 is CASSPYQGGAGDQPQHF. CDR3 DNA: TGTGCCAGCAGCCCATACCAAGGGGGGGCAGGGGATCAGCCCCAGCATTTT. The full variable domain, rest sourced from reference TRBV7-2 and TRBJ1-5, is GAGVSQSPSNKVTEKGKDVELRCDPISGHTALYWYRQSLGQGLEFLIYFQGNSAPDKSGLPSDRFSAERTGGSVSTLTIQRTQQEDSAVYLCASSPYQGGAGDQPQHFGDGTRLSIL.

The V gene is TRBV7-2, the J gene TRBJ2-3; 8 bases match TRBD1. The CDR3 is made up of 14 amino acids. Germline lookup yields CDR1 SGHTA and CDR2 FQGNSA. Unmatched junction bases numbered 5, after V lost 5 bases and J lost 4 bases. Written as DNA, the CDR3 is TGTGCCAGCAGCCCCGACAGGGGTGCAGATACGCAGTATTTT. It specifies CASSPDRGADTQYF. Full variable domain (remainder filled in from reference TRBV7-2 and TRBJ2-3): GAGVSQSPSNKVTEKGKDVELRCDPISGHTALYWYRQSLGQGLEFLIYFQGNSAPDKSGLPSDRFSAERTGGSVSTLTIQRTQQEDSAVYLCASSPDRGADTQYFGPGTRLTVL.

The V and J genes are TRBV11-3 and TRBJ2-3; maybe TRBD2 (6 bases). CDR3 size: 14 residues. Germline V CDR1 and CDR2: SGHNT, YENEEA. V was cut by 3 bases and J by 6 bases, with 13 bases left in between. CDR3 bases: TGTGCCAGCAGCTTGCGGGGCCGAGGGGATACGCAGTATTTT. Protein sequence: CASSLRGRGDTQYF.

The rearrangement joins TRBV7-8 to TRBJ2-7; 7 nucleotides line up with TRBD2. The V segment lost 0 bases and the J segment 2 bases; nucleotides outside the gene matches: 13. Germline loops: CDR1 SGHVS, CDR2 FQNEAQ. The length of the CDR3 is 18 residues. CDR3 loop: CASSLAILMTSPTYEQYF. In DNA form, the CDR3 reads TGTGCCAGCAGCTTAGCGATCCTGATGACTAGCCCTACCTACGAGCAGTACTTC.